A single sample is the source of the 6 T cell receptor beta chains below, sequenced in a study of blood T cells in healthy people across ages. Combining a sample-barcoded 5' primer with a J-beta primer mix, a second PCR ran for roughly 7 to 12 cycles. One entry per CDR3 protein results from TCRdb running MiXCR on the 5' RACE reads. The table shows about 770,000 distinct CDR3 sequences, with 40% to 50% occurring only once. The sequenced sample consisted of blood. The source of these receptors is a man between 60 and 75 years old in good health.

This clonotype was counted once. The chain uses TRBV12-3 or TRBV12-4 and TRBJ2-1, with 11 positions matching TRBD2. This CDR3 region has 15 residues. The junction had 9 bases not matched to a gene; V was cut back by 5 bases and J by 9 bases. The CDR3 region is CASSQLAGGRGEQFF. Here the CDR3 DNA reads TGTGCCAGCAGTCAGTTAGCGGGGGGGAGAGGTGAGCAGTTCTTC.

The CDR3 DNA reads TGCAGCGTTTCGACAGGGGCGAACACTGAAGCTTTCTTT. Its translation is CSVSTGANTEAFF. The chain uses TRBV29-1 and TRBJ1-1; TRBD1 agrees at 8 bases. This CDR3 has 13 amino acids. Germline V gene sequence: CDR1 SQVTM, CDR2 ANQGSEA. Unmatched junction bases numbered 3, after V lost 5 bases and J lost 1 base.

This clonotype was observed once. CDR3 amino acids: CASSHYDKGGAKNIQYF. CDR3 in DNA: TGTGCCAGCAGCCACTACGATAAAGGAGGAGCCAAAAACATTCAGTACTTC. The J gene is TRBJ2-4, the V gene TRBV3-1; perhaps TRBD2 as D (5 bases). The length of the CDR3 is 17 residues. Germline CDR1 LGHDT, CDR2 YNNKEL (reference sequence). Trimming shortened V by 3 bases and J by 0 bases, and 15 bases separated the two germline ends. Looking up the rest from reference TRBV3-1 and TRBJ2-4 gives the full variable domain: DTAVSQTPKYLVTQMGNDKSIKCEQNLGHDTMYWYKQDSKKFLKIMFSYNNKELIINETVPNRFSPKSPDKAHLNLHINSLELGDSAVYFCASSHYDKGGAKNIQYFGAGTRLSVL.

The CDR3, as DNA: TGTGCCAGCAGCTTAAACGGCAAAGAGACCCAGTACTTC. Its translation: CASSLNGKETQYF. The rearrangement joins TRBV11-2 to TRBJ2-5, with D uncertain. V was cut by 2 bases and J by 3 bases, with 7 bases left in between. The CDR3 spans 13 residues. The germline V gene encodes CDR1 SGHAT and CDR2 FQNNGV.

This clonotype was observed a few times. J is TRBJ2-3 and V is TRBV9, with 8 bases fitting TRBD2. Trimming removed 4 bases from V and 8 bases from J; junction bases left unmatched: 12. The CDR3 totals 15 residues. Germline V gene data show CDR1 as SGDLS and CDR2 as YYNGEE. CDR3 nucleotides: TGTGCCAGCAGCCCACGGGGGGGCCCTCGGGTTACGCAGTATTTT. Amino acid sequence: CASSPRGGPRVTQYF.

V and J are TRBV6-1 and TRBJ1-1, with TRBD1 identical over 8 bases. CDR1 MNHNS and CDR2 SASEGT come from the germline V gene. Germline trimming cut 7 bases from V and 1 base from J; bases unmatched to any gene: 2. This CDR3 region has 13 residues. CDR3 region: CASKGTGNTEAFF. The CDR3 region has the DNA TGTGCCAGCAAGGGGACAGGGAACACTGAAGCTTTCTTT.